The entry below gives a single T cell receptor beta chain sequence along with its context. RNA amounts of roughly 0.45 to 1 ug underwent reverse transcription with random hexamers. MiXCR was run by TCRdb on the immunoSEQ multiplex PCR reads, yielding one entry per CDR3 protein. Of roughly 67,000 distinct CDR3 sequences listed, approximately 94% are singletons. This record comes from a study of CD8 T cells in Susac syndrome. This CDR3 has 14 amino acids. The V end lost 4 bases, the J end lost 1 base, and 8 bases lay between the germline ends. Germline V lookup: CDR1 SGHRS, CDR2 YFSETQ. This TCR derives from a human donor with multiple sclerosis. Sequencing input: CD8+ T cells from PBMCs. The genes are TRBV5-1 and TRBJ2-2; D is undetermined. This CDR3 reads CASSVTQNTGELFF. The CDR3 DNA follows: TGCGCCAGCAGCGTGACACAGAACACCGGGGAGCTGTTTTTT.